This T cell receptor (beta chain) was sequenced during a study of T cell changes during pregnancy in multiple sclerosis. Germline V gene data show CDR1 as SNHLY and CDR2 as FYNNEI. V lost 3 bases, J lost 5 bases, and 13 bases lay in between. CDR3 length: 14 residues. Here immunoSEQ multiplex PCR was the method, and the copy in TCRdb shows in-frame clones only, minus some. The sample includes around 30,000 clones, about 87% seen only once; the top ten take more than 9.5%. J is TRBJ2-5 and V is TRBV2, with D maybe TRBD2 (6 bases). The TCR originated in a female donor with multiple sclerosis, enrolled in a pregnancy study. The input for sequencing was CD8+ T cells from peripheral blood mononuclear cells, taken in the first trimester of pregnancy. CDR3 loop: CASSEEGAWETQYF. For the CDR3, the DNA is TGTGCCAGCAGTGAGGAGGGTGCTTGGGAGACCCAGTACTTC.